This TCR beta chain was found in a study of blood T cell repertoires in COVID-19. Study background: Researchers got acute and convalescent COVID-19 samples from the United States, Italy and Spain. PBMCs, B-cell-depleted T cells, or T cells were the source of the cDNA or gDNA that made up the material.

Methods used by the authors: Reference gene primer amplification gave nucleated cell count estimates. TCRdb's table, derived via immunoSEQ multiplex PCR, lists solely in-frame clones and lacks some. The V and J calls and clone size are taken from that table; D and trimming were inferred from the DNA. The sample comprises 300,000 to 400,000 clones, approximately 90% of which are singletons, and approximately 4% rests with the top ten. Germline CDR1 and CDR2: MNHNY and SVGAGI (reference sequence). This CDR3 is built from 13 residues. Losses at the gene ends were 5 bases for V and 6 bases for J; bases not matched to a gene: 6.

Sequencing was done on a sample of peripheral blood. The TCR was taken from a woman in her forties or fifties with active or convalescent COVID-19. The chain has TRBV6-6 and TRBJ1-2; 7 bases map to TRBD1. As DNA, the CDR3 is TGTGCCAGCAGTCCCGACAGGGAGCATGGCTACACCTTC. Residues: CASSPDREHGYTF.